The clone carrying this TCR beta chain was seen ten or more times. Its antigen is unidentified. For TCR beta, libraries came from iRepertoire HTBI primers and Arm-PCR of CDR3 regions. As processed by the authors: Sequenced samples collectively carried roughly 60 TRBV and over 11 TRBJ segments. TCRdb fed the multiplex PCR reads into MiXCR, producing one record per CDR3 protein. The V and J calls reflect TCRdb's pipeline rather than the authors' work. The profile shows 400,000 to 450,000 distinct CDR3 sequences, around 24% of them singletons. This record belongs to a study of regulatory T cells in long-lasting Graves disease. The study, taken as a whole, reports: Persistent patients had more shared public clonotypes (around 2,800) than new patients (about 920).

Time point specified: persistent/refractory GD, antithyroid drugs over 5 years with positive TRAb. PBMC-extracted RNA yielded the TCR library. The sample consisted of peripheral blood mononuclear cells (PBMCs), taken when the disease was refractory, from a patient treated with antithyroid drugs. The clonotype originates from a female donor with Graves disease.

CDR3 DNA sequence: TGTGCCAGCAGTGACTACGAGCAGTACTTC. Protein sequence: CASSDYEQYF. This sequence joins TRBV2 and TRBJ2-7; no clear D. Per the germline V gene, CDR1 is SNHLY and CDR2 is FYNNEI. With 3 bases removed from V and 3 bases from J, the gap between germline ends came to 0 bases. The CDR3 extends over 10 amino acids. The variable domain in full, with the rest retrieved from reference TRBV2 and TRBJ2-7, is EPEVTQTPSHQVTQMGQEVILRCVPISNHLYFYWYRQILGQKVEFLVSFYNNEISEKSEIFDDQFSVERPDGSNFTLKIRSTKLEDSAMYFCASSDYEQYFGPGTRLTVT.